This T cell receptor beta chain was sequenced for a study of regulatory T cells in long-lasting Graves disease. Overall study context: With positive TSH receptor antibodies and over 5 years of antithyroid drugs, Graves' disease was considered persistent. Regarding the study as a whole: Clonotypes that were public and shared totalled fewer than 3,500 in persistent patients versus around 970 in new patients. Persistent Graves' cases showed lower TCR diversity than newly diagnosed cases.

As for time point: persistent/refractory GD, antithyroid drugs over 5 years with positive TRAb. RNA extracted from PBMCs served as the sequencing template. Library construction for TCR beta used iRepertoire HTBI primers and Arm-PCR of CDR3 regions. TCRdb used MiXCR to reprocess the multiplex PCR reads, holding one entry per CDR3 protein. This table holds 450,000 or so distinct CDR3 sequences, around 20% found once. Germline-derived CDR1 and CDR2 are SGHAT and FQNNGV. V was clipped by 5 bases and J by 1 base, with 14 bases between them. There are 15 residues in the CDR3. As to this clonotype: What it binds is not known.

This specimen consisted of peripheral blood mononuclear cells (PBMCs), obtained when the disease was refractory, from a patient treated with antithyroid drugs. The sequence was obtained from a female donor with Graves disease. This chain connects TRBV11-2 to TRBJ1-1; D remains ambiguous. The CDR3 nucleotides are TGTGCCAGCAGCGTAGCCGACAAGGCGAACACTGAAGCTTTCTTT. This translates into CASSVADKANTEAFF.